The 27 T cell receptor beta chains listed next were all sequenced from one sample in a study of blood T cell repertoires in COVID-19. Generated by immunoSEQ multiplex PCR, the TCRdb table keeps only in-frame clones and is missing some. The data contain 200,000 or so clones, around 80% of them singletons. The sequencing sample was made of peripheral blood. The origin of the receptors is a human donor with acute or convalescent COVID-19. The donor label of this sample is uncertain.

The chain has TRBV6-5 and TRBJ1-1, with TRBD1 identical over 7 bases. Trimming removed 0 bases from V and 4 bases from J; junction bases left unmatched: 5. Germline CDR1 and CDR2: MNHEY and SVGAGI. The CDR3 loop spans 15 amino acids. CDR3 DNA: TGTGCCAGCAGTTACTCGGCGAGGGGGCTCACTGAAGCTTTCTTT. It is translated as CASSYSARGLTEAFF.

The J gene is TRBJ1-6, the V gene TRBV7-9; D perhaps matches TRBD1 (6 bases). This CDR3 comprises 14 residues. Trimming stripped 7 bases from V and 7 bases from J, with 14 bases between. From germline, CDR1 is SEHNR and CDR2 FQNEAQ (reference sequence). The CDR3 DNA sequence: TGTGCCAGCACCCTTGGGGGCGTCAATTCACCCCTCCACTTT. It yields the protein CASTLGGVNSPLHF.

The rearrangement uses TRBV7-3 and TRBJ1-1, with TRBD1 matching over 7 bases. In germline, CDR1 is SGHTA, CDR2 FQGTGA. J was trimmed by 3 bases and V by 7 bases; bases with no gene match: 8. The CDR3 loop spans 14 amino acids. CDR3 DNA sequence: TGTGCCAGCAAGGAGGGGGCGGCGGACACTGAAGCTTTCTTT. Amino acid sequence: CASKEGAADTEAFF.

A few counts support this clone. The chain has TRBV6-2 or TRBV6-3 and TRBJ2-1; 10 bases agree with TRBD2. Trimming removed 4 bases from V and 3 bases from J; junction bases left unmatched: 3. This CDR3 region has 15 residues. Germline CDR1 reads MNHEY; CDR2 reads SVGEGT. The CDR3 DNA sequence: TGTGCCAGCAGTTCAGCGGGAGGGATCTACAATGAGCAGTTCTTC. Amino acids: CASSSAGGIYNEQFF.

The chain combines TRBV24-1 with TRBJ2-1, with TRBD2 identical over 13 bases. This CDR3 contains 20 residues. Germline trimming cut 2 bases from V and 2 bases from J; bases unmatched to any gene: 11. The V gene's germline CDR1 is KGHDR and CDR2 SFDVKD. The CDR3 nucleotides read TGTGCCACCAGTGATTCCCCCGGGACTAGCGGGACCGGCCCCTACAATGAGCAGTTCTTC. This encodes CATSDSPGTSGTGPYNEQFF.

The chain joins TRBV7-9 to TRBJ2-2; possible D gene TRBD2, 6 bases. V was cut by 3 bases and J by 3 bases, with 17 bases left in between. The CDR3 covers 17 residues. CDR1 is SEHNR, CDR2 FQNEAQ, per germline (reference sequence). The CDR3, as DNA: TGTGCCAGCAGCTTCCCCCATGGGGGGACCGACACCGGGGAGCTGTTTTTT. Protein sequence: CASSFPHGGTDTGELFF.

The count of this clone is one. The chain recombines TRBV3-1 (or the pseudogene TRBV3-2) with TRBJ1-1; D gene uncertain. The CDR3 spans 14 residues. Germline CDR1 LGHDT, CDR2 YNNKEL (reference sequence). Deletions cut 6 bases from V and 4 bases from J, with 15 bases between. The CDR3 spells CASRLIGGSTEAFF. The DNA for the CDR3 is TGTGCCAGCAGGCTTATTGGAGGGAGCACTGAAGCTTTCTTT.

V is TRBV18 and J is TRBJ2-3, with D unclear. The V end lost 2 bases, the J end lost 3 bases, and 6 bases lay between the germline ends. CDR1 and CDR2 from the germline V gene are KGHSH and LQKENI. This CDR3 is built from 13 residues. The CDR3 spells CASSPELTDTQYF. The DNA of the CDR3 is TGTGCCAGCTCACCAGAACTTACAGATACGCAGTATTTT.

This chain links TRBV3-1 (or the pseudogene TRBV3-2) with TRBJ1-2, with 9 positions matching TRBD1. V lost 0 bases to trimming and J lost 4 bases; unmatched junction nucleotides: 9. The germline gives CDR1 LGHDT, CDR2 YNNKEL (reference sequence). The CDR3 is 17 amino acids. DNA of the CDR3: TGTGCCAGCAGCCAAGATGGTATACAGGGGGCTGTCTATGGCTACACCTTC. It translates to CASSQDGIQGAVYGYTF.

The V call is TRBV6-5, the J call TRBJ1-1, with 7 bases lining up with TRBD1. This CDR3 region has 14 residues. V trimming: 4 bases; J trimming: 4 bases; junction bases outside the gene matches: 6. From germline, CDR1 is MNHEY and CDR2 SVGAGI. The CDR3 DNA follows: TGTGCCAGCAGTTCGAAAACAGGGGCCACTGAAGCTTTCTTT. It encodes CASSSKTGATEAFF.

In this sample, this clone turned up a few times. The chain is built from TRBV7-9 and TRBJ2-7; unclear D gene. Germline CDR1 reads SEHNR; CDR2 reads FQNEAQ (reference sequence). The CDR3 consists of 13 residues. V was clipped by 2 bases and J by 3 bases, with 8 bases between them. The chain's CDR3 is CASSLTAFYEQYF. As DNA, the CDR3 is TGTGCCAGCAGCTTAACAGCCTTCTACGAGCAGTACTTC.

DNA for the CDR3: TGTGCCAGCAGCAAATGGGAGGGAGGGCCTGAAGCTTTCTTT. Its protein product is CASSKWEGGPEAFF. This sequence joins TRBV6-5 and TRBJ1-1; D is unclear. The CDR3 sequence is 14 residues long. The V end lost 6 bases, the J end lost 6 bases, and 17 bases lay between the germline ends. The germline V gene encodes CDR1 MNHEY and CDR2 SVGAGI.

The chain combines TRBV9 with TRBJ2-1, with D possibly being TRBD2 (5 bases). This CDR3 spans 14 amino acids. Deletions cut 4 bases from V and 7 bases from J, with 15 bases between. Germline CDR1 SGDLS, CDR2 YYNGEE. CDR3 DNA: TGTGCCAGCAGCCTTACTAGACTCGCGAATGAGCAGTTCTTC. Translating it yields CASSLTRLANEQFF.

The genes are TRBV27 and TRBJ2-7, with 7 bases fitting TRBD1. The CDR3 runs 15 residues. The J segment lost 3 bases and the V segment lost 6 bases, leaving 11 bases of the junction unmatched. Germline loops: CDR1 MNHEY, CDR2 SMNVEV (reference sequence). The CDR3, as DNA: TGTGCCAGCAGCCCTGACAGGGCCCAAATCTACGAGCAGTACTTC. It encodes CASSPDRAQIYEQYF.

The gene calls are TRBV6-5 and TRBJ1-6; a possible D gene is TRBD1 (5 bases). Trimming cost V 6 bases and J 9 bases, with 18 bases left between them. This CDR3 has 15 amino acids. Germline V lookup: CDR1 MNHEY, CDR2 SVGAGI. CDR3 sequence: CASSRDSLYGSPLHF. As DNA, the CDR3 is TGTGCCAGCAGCCGAGACAGCCTGTATGGTTCACCCCTCCACTTT.

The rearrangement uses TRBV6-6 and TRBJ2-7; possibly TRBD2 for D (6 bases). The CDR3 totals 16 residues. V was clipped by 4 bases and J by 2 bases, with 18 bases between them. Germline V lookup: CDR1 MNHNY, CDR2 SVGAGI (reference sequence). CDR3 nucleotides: TGTGCCAGCAGTTCACTCCCCCCGGGACTTGCCTACGAGCAGTACTTC. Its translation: CASSSLPPGLAYEQYF.

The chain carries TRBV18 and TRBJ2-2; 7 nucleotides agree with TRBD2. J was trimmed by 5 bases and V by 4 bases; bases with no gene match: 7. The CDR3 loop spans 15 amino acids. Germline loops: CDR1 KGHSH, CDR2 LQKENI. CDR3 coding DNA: TGTGCCAGCTCACTCGTACTAGCGCGGACCGGGGAGCTGTTTTTT. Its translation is CASSLVLARTGELFF.

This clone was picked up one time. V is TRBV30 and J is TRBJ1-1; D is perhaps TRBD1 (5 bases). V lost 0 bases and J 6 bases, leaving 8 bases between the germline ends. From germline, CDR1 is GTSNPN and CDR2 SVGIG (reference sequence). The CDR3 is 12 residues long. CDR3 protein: CAWSVGEAEAFF. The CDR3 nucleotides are TGTGCCTGGAGTGTAGGGGAGGCTGAAGCTTTCTTT.

CDR3 in amino acids: CASSTSGQGAQPQHF. CDR3 nucleotides: TGTGCCAGTAGTACCTCGGGACAGGGGGCTCAGCCCCAGCATTTT. This chain joins TRBV19 and TRBJ1-5; 12 bases are a match to TRBD1. V trimming: 4 bases; J trimming: 6 bases; junction bases outside the gene matches: 4. Germline V gives CDR1 LNHDA, CDR2 SQIVND (reference sequence). This CDR3 spans 15 amino acids.

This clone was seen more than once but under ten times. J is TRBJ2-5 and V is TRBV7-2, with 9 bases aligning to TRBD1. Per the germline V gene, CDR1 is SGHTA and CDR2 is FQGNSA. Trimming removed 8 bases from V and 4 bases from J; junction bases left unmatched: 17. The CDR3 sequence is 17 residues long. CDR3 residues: CASQRARPGQGLETQYF. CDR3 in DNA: TGTGCCAGCCAACGAGCACGGCCGGGACAGGGTTTAGAGACCCAGTACTTC. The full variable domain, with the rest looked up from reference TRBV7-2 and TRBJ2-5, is GAGVSQSPSNKVTEKGKDVELRCDPISGHTALYWYRQSLGQGLEFLIYFQGNSAPDKSGLPSDRFSAERTGGSVSTLTIQRTQQEDSAVYLCASQRARPGQGLETQYFGPGTRLLVL.

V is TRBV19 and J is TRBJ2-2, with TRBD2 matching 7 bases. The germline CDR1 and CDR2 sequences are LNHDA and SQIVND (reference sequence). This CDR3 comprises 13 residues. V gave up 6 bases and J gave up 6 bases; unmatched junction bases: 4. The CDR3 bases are TGTGCCAGTAGCCGCGCGGGGGCCGGGGAGCTGTTTTTT. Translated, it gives CASSRAGAGELFF.

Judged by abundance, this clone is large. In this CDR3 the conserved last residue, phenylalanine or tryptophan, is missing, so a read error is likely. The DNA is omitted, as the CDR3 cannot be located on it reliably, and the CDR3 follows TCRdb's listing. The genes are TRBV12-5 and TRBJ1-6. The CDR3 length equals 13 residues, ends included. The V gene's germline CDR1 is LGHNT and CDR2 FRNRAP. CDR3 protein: CASGLVPNSGACS.

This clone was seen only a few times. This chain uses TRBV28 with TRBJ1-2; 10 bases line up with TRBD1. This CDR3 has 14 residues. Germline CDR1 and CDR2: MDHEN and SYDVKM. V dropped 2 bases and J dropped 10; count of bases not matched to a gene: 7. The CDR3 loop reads CASSLERQGADYTF. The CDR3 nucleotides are TGTGCCAGCAGTTTAGAGCGACAGGGGGCCGACTACACCTTC.

This chain's CDR3 is CASSSHTPGGNEQYF. In nucleotides, the CDR3 is TGTGCCAGCAGTTCACATACCCCCGGGGGAAACGAGCAGTACTTC. The chain links TRBV28 to TRBJ2-7; maybe TRBD2 (6 bases). Germline V gene lookup returns CDR1 MDHEN and CDR2 SYDVKM. The CDR3 runs to 15 residues. Trimming removed 4 bases at V and 5 bases at J, with 18 bases between. Supplemented by reference TRBV28 and TRBJ2-7, the full variable domain reads DVKVTQSSRYLVKRTGEKVFLECVQDMDHENMFWYRQDPGLGLRLIYFSYDVKMKEKGDIPEGYSVSREKKERFSLILESASTNQTSMYLCASSSHTPGGNEQYFGPGTRLTVT.

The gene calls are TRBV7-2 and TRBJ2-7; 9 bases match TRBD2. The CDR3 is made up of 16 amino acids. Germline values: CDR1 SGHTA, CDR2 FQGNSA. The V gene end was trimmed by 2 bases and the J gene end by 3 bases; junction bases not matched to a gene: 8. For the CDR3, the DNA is TGTGCCAGCAGCTTATTTGGGGTAGCGGGGGTCTACGAGCAGTACTTC. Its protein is CASSLFGVAGVYEQYF. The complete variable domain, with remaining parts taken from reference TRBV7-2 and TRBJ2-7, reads GAGVSQSPSNKVTEKGKDVELRCDPISGHTALYWYRQSLGQGLEFLIYFQGNSAPDKSGLPSDRFSAERTGGSVSTLTIQRTQQEDSAVYLCASSLFGVAGVYEQYFGPGTRLTVT.

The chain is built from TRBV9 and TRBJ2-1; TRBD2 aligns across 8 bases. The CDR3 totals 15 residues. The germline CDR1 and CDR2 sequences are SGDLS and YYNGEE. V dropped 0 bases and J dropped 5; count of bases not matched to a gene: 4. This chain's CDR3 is CASSVEGAGDNEQFF. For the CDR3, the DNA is TGTGCCAGCAGCGTAGAGGGAGCGGGAGACAATGAGCAGTTCTTC.

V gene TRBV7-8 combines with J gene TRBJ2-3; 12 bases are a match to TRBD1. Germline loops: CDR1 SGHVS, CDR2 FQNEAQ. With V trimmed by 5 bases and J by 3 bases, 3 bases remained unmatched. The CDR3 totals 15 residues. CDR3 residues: CASSRDRGRTDTQYF. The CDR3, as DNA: TGTGCCAGCAGCCGGGACAGGGGGCGGACAGATACGCAGTATTTT.